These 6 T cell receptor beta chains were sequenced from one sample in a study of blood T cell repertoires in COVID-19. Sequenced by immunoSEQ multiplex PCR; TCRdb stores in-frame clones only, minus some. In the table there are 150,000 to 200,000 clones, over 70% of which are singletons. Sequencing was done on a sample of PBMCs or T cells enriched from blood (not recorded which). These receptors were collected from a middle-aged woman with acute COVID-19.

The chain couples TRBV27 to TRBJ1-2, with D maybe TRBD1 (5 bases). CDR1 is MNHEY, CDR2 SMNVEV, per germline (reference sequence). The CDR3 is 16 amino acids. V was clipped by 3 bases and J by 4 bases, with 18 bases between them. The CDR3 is CASSFGAGGELYGYTF. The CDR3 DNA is TGTGCCAGCAGTTTTGGTGCCGGGGGAGAGCTCTATGGCTACACCTTC.

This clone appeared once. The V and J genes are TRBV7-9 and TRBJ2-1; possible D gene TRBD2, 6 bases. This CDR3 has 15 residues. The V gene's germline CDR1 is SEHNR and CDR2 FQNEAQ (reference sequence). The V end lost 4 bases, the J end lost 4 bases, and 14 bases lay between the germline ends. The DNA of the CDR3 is TGTGCCAGCAGCTCGGGACTCCGGCAATACAATGAGCAGTTCTTC. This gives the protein CASSSGLRQYNEQFF.

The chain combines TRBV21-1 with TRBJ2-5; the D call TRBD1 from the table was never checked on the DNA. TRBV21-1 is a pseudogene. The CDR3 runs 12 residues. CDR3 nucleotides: TGTGCCAACGGGACAGCCCCAGGGACCCAGTACTTC. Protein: CANGTAPGTQYF.

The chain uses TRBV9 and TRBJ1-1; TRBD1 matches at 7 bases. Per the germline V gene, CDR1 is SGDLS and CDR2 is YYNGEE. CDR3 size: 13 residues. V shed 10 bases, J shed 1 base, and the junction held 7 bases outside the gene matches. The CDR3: CAGPGQRNTEAFF. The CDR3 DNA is TGTGCCGGCCCGGGACAGAGGAACACTGAAGCTTTCTTT.

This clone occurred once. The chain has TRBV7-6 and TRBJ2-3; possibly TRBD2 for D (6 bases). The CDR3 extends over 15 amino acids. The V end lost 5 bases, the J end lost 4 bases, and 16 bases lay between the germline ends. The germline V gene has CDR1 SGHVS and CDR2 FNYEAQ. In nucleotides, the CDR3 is TGTGCCAGCAGCCCTTCGACTAGTCCCTCAGATACGCAGTATTTT. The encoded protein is CASSPSTSPSDTQYF. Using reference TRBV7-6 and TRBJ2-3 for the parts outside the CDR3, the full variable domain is GAGVSQSPRYKVTKRGQDVALRCDPISGHVSLYWYRQALGQGPEFLTYFNYEAQQDKSGLPNDRFSAERPEGSISTLTIQRTEQRDSAMYRCASSPSTSPSDTQYFGPGTRLTVL.

The CDR3: CASSLDSRFGSNYGYTF. The CDR3 region has the DNA TGTGCCAGCAGCTTGGACTCCCGCTTCGGGAGCAACTATGGCTACACCTTC. The chain recombines TRBV5-5 with TRBJ1-2; unclear D gene. The CDR3 contains 17 residues. Trimming left V 0 bases short and J 2 bases short, with 17 bases between. Germline V gives CDR1 SGHKS, CDR2 YYEKEE (reference sequence).